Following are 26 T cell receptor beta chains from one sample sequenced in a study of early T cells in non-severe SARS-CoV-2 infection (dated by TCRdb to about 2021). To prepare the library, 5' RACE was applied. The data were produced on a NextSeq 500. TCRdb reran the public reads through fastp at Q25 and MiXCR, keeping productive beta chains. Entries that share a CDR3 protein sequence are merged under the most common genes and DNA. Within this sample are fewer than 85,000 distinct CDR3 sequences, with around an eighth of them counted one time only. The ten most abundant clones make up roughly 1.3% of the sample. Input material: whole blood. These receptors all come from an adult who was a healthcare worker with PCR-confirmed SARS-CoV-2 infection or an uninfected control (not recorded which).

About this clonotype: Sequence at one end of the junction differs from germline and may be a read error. CDR3 nucleotides: TGTGCCAGCAGCCTTGAACCATTTGGACGCCCAGTCGGTGATTCACCCCTCCAGTTT. Its protein is CASSLEPFGRPVGDSPLQF. J is TRBJ1-6 and V is TRBV7-2; D is ambiguous. The CDR3 loop spans 19 amino acids. Germline values: CDR1 SGHTA, CDR2 FQGNSA.

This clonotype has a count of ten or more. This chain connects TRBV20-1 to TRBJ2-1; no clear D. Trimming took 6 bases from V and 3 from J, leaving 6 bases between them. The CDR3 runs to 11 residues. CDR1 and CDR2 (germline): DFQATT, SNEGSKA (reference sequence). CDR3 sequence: CSALYYNEQFF. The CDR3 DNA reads TGCAGTGCCCTATACTACAATGAGCAGTTCTTC.

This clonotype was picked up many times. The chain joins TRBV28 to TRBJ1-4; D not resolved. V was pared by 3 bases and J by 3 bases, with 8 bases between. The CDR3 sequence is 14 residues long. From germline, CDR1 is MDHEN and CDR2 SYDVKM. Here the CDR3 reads CASSLSSPNEKLFF. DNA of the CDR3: TGTGCCAGCAGTTTGAGCAGTCCTAATGAAAAACTGTTTTTT.

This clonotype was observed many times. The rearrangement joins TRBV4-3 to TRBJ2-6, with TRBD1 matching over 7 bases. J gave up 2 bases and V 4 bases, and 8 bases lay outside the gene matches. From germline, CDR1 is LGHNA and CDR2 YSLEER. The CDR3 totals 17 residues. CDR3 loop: CASSRDRVRAGANVLTF. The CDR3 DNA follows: TGCGCCAGCAGCCGAGACAGGGTGAGAGCTGGGGCCAACGTCCTGACTTTC.

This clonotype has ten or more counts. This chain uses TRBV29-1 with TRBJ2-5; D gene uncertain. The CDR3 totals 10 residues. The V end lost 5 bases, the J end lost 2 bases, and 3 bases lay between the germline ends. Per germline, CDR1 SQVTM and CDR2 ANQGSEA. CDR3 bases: TGCAGCGTTCTTCAAGAGACCCAGTACTTC. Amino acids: CSVLQETQYF. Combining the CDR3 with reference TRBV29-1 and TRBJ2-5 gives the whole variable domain SAVISQKPSRDICQRGTSLTIQCQVDSQVTMMFWYRQQPGQSLTLIATANQGSEATYESGFVIDKFPISRPNLTFSTLTVSNMSPEDSSIYLCSVLQETQYFGPGTRLLVL.

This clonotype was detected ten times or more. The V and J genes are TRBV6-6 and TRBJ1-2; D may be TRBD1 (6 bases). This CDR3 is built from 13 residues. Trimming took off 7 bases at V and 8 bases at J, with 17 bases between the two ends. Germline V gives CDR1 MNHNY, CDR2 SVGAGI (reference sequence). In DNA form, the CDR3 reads TGTGCCAGCATCTCCCGAGGGGGGACGGGCTACACCTTC. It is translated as CASISRGGTGYTF.

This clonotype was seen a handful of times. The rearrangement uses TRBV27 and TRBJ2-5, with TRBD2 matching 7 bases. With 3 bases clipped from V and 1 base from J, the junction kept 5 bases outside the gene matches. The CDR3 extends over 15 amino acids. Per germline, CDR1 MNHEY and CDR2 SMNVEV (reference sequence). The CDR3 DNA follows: TGTGCCAGCAGTTTCGCTAGCGGCCTCCAAGAGACCCAGTACTTC. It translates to CASSFASGLQETQYF.

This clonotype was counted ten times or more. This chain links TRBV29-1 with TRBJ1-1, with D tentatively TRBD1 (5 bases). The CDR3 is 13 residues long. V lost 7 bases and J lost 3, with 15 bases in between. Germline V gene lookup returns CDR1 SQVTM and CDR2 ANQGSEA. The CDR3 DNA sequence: TGCAGCGCCGGGACCTACAAGGACACTGAAGCTTTCTTT. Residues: CSAGTYKDTEAFF.

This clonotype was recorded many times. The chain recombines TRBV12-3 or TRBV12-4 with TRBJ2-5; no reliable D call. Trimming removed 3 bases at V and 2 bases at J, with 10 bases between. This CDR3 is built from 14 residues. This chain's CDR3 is CASSLRTNQETQYF. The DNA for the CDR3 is TGTGCCAGCAGTTTGAGGACCAATCAAGAGACCCAGTACTTC.

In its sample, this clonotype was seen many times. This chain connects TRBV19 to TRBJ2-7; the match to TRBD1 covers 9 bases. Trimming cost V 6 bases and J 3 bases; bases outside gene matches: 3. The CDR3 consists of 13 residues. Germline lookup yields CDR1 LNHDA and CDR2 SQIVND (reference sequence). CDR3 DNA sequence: TGTGCCAGTAGCAGACAGGGGGGCTACGAGCAGTACTTC. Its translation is CASSRQGGYEQYF. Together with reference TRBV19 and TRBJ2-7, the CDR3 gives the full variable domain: DGGITQSPKYLFRKEGQNVTLSCEQNLNHDAMYWYRQDPGQGLRLIYYSQIVNDFQKGDIAEGYSVSREKKESFPLTVTSAQKNPTAFYLCASSRQGGYEQYFGPGTRLTVT.

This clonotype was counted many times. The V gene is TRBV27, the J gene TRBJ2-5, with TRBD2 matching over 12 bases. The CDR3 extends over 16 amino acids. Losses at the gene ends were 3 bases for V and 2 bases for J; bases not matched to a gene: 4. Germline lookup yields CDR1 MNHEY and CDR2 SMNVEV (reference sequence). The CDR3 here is CASSLTSGSLQETQYF. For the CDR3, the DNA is TGTGCCAGCAGTTTGACTAGCGGGAGTCTACAAGAGACCCAGTACTTC.

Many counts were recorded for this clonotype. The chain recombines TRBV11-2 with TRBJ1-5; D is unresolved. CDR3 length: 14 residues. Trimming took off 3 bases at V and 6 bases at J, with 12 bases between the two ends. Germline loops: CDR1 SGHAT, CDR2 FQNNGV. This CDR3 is CASSLVGWGQPQHF. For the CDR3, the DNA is TGTGCCAGCAGCTTGGTGGGGTGGGGTCAGCCCCAGCATTTT.

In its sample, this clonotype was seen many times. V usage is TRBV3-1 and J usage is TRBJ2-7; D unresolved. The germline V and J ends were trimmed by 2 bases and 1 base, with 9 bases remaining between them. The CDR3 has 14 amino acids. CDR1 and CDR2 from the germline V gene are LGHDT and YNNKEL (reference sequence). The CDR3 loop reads CASSQYGTSYEQYF. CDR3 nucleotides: TGTGCCAGCAGCCAATACGGTACTTCCTACGAGCAGTACTTC.

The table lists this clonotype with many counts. This CDR3 is CASSWDRLNTGELFF. In DNA form, the CDR3 reads TGTGCCAGCAGCTGGGACAGACTGAACACCGGGGAGCTGTTTTTT. The chain uses TRBV7-9 and TRBJ2-2, with 7 bases that match TRBD1. With 4 bases clipped from V and 1 base from J, the junction kept 3 bases outside the gene matches. Germline V gives CDR1 SEHNR, CDR2 FQNEAQ (reference sequence). The CDR3 runs 15 residues. Combining the CDR3 with reference TRBV7-9 and TRBJ2-2 gives the whole variable domain DTGVSQNPRHKITKRGQNVTFRCDPISEHNRLYWYRQTLGQGPEFLTYFQNEAQLEKSRLLSDRFSAERPKGSFSTLEIQRTEQGDSAMYLCASSWDRLNTGELFFGEGSRLTVL.

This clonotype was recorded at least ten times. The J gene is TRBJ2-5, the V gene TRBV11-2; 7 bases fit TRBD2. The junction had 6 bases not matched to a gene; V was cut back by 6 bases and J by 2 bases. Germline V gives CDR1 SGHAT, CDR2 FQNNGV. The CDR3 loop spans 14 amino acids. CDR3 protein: CASSPRGVQETQYF. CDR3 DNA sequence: TGTGCCAGCAGTCCACGGGGGGTTCAAGAGACCCAGTACTTC.

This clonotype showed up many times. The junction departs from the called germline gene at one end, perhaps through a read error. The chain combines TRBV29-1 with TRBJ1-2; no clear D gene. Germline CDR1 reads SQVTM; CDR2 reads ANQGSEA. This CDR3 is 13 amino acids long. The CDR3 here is CSVEDNYNYGYTF. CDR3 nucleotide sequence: TGCAGCGTCGAAGACAACTATAACTATGGCTACACCTTC.

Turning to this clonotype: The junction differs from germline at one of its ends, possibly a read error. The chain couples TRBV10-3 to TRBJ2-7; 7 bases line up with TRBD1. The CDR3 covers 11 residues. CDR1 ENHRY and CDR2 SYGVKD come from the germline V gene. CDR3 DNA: TGCGAATCACAGGGGACCCACGAGCAGTACTTC. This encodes CESQGTHEQYF.

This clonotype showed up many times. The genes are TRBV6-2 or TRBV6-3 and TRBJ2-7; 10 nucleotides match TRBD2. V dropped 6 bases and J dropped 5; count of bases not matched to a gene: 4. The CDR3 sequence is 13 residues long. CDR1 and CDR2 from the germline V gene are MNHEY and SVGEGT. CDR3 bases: TGTGCCAGCAGGGGGACTAGCGTCAACGAGCAGTACTTC. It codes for CASRGTSVNEQYF.

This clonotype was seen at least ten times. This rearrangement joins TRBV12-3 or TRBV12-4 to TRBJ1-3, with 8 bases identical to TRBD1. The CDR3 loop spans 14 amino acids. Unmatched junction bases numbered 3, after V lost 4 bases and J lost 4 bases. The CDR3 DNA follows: TGTGCCAGCAGTTGGACAGGGAACGGAAACACCATATATTTT. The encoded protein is CASSWTGNGNTIYF.

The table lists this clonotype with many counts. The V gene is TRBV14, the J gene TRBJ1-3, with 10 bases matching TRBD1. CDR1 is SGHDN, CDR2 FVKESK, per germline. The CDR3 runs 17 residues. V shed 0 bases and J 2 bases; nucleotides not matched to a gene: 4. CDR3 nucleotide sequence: TGTGCCAGCAGCCAAGACGGGACAGGGGTTCCTGGAAACACCATATATTTT. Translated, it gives CASSQDGTGVPGNTIYF.

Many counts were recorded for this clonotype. In nucleotides, the CDR3 is TGTGCCAGCAGCCCCCACAGGGGGCGAGTTCGGAGCTCTGGAAACACCATATATTTT. Encoded protein: CASSPHRGRVRSSGNTIYF. V and J are TRBV12-3 or TRBV12-4 and TRBJ1-3; 9 bases line up with TRBD1. This CDR3 spans 19 amino acids. V shed 6 bases, J shed 0 bases, and the junction held 15 bases outside the gene matches.

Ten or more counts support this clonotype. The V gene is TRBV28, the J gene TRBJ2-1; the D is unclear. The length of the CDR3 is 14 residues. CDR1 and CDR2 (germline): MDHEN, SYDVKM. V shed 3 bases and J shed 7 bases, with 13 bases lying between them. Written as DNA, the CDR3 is TGTGCCAGCAGTTTCCCCAACCCAGTTAATGAGCAGTTCTTC. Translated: CASSFPNPVNEQFF.

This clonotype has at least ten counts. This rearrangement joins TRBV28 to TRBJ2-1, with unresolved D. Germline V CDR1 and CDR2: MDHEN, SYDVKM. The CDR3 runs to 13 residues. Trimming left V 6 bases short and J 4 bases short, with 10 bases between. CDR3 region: CASSPDRYNEQFF. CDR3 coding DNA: TGTGCCAGCAGCCCCGACCGATACAATGAGCAGTTCTTC.

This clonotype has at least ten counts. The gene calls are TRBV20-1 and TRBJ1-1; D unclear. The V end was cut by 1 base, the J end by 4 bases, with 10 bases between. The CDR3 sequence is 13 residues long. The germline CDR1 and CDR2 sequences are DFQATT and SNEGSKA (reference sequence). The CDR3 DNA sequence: TGCAGTGCTAGAGGGGCCCTGGGCACTGAAGCTTTCTTT. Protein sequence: CSARGALGTEAFF.

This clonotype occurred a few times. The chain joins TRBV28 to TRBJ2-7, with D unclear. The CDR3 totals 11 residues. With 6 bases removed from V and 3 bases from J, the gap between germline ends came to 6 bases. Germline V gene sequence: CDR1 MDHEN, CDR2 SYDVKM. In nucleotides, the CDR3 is TGTGCCAGCAGGTACCACTACGAGCAGTACTTC. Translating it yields CASRYHYEQYF. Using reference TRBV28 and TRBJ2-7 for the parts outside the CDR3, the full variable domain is DVKVTQSSRYLVKRTGEKVFLECVQDMDHENMFWYRQDPGLGLRLIYFSYDVKMKEKGDIPEGYSVSREKKERFSLILESASTNQTSMYLCASRYHYEQYFGPGTRLTVT.

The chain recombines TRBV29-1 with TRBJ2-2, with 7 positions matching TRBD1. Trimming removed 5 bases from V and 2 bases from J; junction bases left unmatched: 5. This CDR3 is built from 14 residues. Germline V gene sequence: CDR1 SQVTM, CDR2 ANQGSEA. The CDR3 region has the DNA TGCAGCGTTCGGGACAGCCTAAACACCGGGGAGCTGTTTTTT. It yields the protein CSVRDSLNTGELFF.